One and the same sample provided the 24 T cell receptor beta chains below, sequenced in a study of regulatory T cells in long-lasting Graves disease. Time point described: persistent/refractory GD, antithyroid drugs over 5 years with positive TRAb. RNA from PBMCs was the source of the TCR library. With iRepertoire HTBI primers and Arm-PCR of CDR3 regions, TCR beta libraries were built. TCRdb reanalysed the multiplex PCR reads using MiXCR and keeps one entry per CDR3 protein. The sample includes about 660,000 distinct CDR3 sequences, 25% to 35% seen only once; the top ten take 42%. The source was peripheral blood mononuclear cells (PBMCs), collected when the disease was refractory, from a patient treated with antithyroid drugs. The receptors here all came from a female donor with Graves disease.

The table lists this clonotype with a few counts. The chain has TRBV5-1 and TRBJ2-7; D uncertain. Trimming took 3 bases from V and 4 from J, leaving 11 bases between them. Germline-derived CDR1 and CDR2 are SGHRS and YFSETQ. CDR3 size: 13 residues. Here the CDR3 DNA reads TGCGCCAGCAGCTCCCCACCAGGTTACGAGCAGTACTTC. Its protein product is CASSSPPGYEQYF.

V and J are TRBV2 and TRBJ2-7; 11 bases fit TRBD1. The CDR3 length is 14 residues. Germline V CDR1 and CDR2: SNHLY, FYNNEI. J was trimmed by 5 bases and V by 7 bases; bases with no gene match: 7. The CDR3 sequence: CASTGQGELDEQYF. The CDR3 bases are TGTGCCAGCACGGGACAGGGGGAGTTGGACGAGCAGTACTTC.

The CDR3 coding sequence is TGCAGCGTTAGGGACAATAGCAATCAGCCCCAGCATTTT. Residues: CSVRDNSNQPQHF. The chain links TRBV29-1 to TRBJ1-5; D possibly corresponds to TRBD1 (6 bases). CDR3 length: 13 amino acids. Germline V gives CDR1 SQVTM, CDR2 ANQGSEA. V shed 5 bases and J shed 0 bases, with 8 bases lying between them.

The sample holds a few counts of this clonotype. The chain carries TRBV7-9 and TRBJ1-2; D might be TRBD1 (6 bases). V was pared by 5 bases and J by 2 bases, with 15 bases between. Germline lookup yields CDR1 SEHNR and CDR2 FQNEAQ (reference sequence). CDR3 length: 15 amino acids. The CDR3 sequence: CASSLMEGGNYGYTF. The CDR3 DNA sequence: TGTGCCAGCAGCCTCATGGAGGGGGGGAACTATGGCTACACCTTC.

The chain has TRBV7-9 and TRBJ1-5; tentative D call: TRBD1 (6 bases). Germline CDR1 reads SEHNR; CDR2 reads FQNEAQ (reference sequence). V was clipped by 5 bases and J by 5 bases, with 10 bases between them. The CDR3 has 13 residues. The CDR3 DNA follows: TGTGCCAGCAGCGCCCCAGGGGATCAGCCCCAGCATTTT. Translation: CASSAPGDQPQHF. Full variable domain (remainder filled in from reference TRBV7-9 and TRBJ1-5): DTGVSQNPRHKITKRGQNVTFRCDPISEHNRLYWYRQTLGQGPEFLTYFQNEAQLEKSRLLSDRFSAERPKGSFSTLEIQRTEQGDSAMYLCASSAPGDQPQHFGDGTRLSIL.

The chain uses TRBV7-2 and TRBJ1-5; no definite D call. The V gene's germline CDR1 is SGHTA and CDR2 FQGNSA. The CDR3 runs to 14 residues. V lost 5 bases to trimming and J lost 1 base, with 9 bases between them. The CDR3 coding sequence is TGTGCCAGCAGCAATGGCAGGAGCAATCAGCCCCAGCATTTT. Its translation is CASSNGRSNQPQHF.

The rearrangement joins TRBV20-1 to TRBJ1-5; D is perhaps TRBD1 (5 bases). The V and J ends lost 4 bases and 5 bases respectively, with 12 bases between them. CDR1 DFQATT and CDR2 SNEGSKA come from the germline V gene (reference sequence). The CDR3 is made up of 13 amino acids. The CDR3 region is CSATVGGDQPQHF. The CDR3 DNA is TGCAGTGCTACGGTGGGAGGGGATCAGCCCCAGCATTTT.

There are many counts of this clonotype. The chain has TRBV7-2 and TRBJ1-4, with 8 bases identical to TRBD1. CDR1 is SGHTA and CDR2 is FQGNSA in the germline V gene. This CDR3 spans 15 amino acids. Germline trimming cut 6 bases from V and 7 bases from J; bases unmatched to any gene: 10. The CDR3 region has the DNA TGTGCCAGCAGTCAGGACAGGGTCATTGGTGAAAAACTGTTTTTT. Translating it yields CASSQDRVIGEKLFF.

The chain couples TRBV20-1 to TRBJ1-2, with D possibly TRBD1 on 6 matching bases. Germline V gene lookup returns CDR1 DFQATT and CDR2 SNEGSKA (reference sequence). CDR3 length: 16 residues. The V and J ends lost 2 bases and 8 bases respectively, with 24 bases between them. The CDR3 sequence is CSARHTTGLRDIGYTF. In nucleotides, the CDR3 is TGCAGTGCTAGACATACTACAGGCCTCCGGGACATAGGCTACACCTTC.

V is TRBV6-1 and J is TRBJ2-7; 7 bases match TRBD2. This CDR3 comprises 13 residues. Germline CDR1 reads MNHNS; CDR2 reads SASEGT. V lost 10 bases, J lost 2 bases, and 8 bases stayed unmatched. As DNA, the CDR3 is TGTGCCATCCACTCTAGCGGAGCCTACGAGCAGTACTTC. Its translation is CAIHSSGAYEQYF.

This clonotype was counted ten times or more. Sequence at one end of the junction differs from germline and may be a read error. The chain combines TRBV15 with TRBJ1-5, with D perhaps matching TRBD1 (6 bases). The CDR3 has 14 residues. Germline values: CDR1 LNHNV, CDR2 YYDKDF (reference sequence). CDR3 DNA: TGTGCCACCAGGAGAGACAGGAGCAATCAGCCCCAGCATTTT. It encodes CATRRDRSNQPQHF. The whole variable domain, filled in from reference TRBV15 and TRBJ1-5, reads DAMVIQNPRYQVTQFGKPVTLSCSQTLNHNVMYWYQQKSSQAPKLLFHYYDKDFNNEADTPDNFQSRRPNTSFCFLDIRSPGLGDTAMYLCATRRDRSNQPQHFGDGTRLSIL.

The chain uses TRBV10-2 and TRBJ1-2; D is uncertain. The CDR3 runs to 17 residues. V lost 3 bases and J lost 5, with 22 bases in between. Germline V gene data show CDR1 as WSHSY and CDR2 as SAAADI. This chain's CDR3 is CASSENLPLRKGYGYTF. The CDR3, as DNA: TGCGCCAGCAGTGAAAATTTACCCTTGAGGAAGGGATATGGCTACACCTTC.

The J gene is TRBJ1-3, the V gene TRBV11-2; D ambiguous. The CDR3 consists of 17 residues. Germline assignment: CDR1 SGHAT and CDR2 FQNNGV. Trimming cost V 5 bases and J 2 bases, with 19 bases left between them. Here the CDR3 DNA reads TGTGCCAGCAGCCCGCCTACCGGGAGGCCTCCTGGAAACACCATATATTTT. Amino acid sequence: CASSPPTGRPPGNTIYF.

This clonotype has just one count. The junction departs from germline at one end; a sequencing error may be responsible. This chain uses TRBV11-2 with TRBJ1-2; no reliable D call. Germline assignment: CDR1 SGHAT and CDR2 FQNNGV. The length of the CDR3 is 14 residues. Here the CDR3 DNA reads TGTGCCAGCAGCATAGAAGGGCTAGGCTATGGCTACACCTTC. It is translated as CASSIEGLGYGYTF.

This chain connects TRBV29-1 to TRBJ1-2; D is possibly TRBD1 (6 bases). Germline assignment: CDR1 SQVTM and CDR2 ANQGSEA. Trimming shortened V by 5 bases and J by 6 bases, and 22 bases separated the two germline ends. This CDR3 region has 15 residues. In DNA form, the CDR3 reads TGCAGCGTTCTTGATCGGGTCGGCAGGGGAAATGGCTACACCTTC. Protein sequence: CSVLDRVGRGNGYTF.

The rearrangement uses TRBV6-5 and TRBJ2-7; no clear D. V dropped 2 bases and J dropped 1 base, with 6 bases sitting between them. CDR1 is MNHEY, CDR2 SVGAGI, per germline. This CDR3 comprises 13 residues. CDR3 protein: CASSYLESYEQYF. CDR3 DNA sequence: TGTGCCAGCAGTTACCTCGAGTCCTACGAGCAGTACTTC.

This sequence joins TRBV2 and TRBJ1-2; 7 positions agree with TRBD1. From germline, CDR1 is SNHLY and CDR2 FYNNEI. V shed 9 bases, J shed 5 bases, and the junction held 9 bases outside the gene matches. The CDR3 has 13 residues. The CDR3 DNA reads TGTGCCAGTAACCCCGGGACAGATTATGGCTACACCTTC. Translation gives CASNPGTDYGYTF. Based on the CDR3 plus reference TRBV2 and TRBJ1-2, the full variable domain is EPEVTQTPSHQVTQMGQEVILRCVPISNHLYFYWYRQILGQKVEFLVSFYNNEISEKSEIFDDQFSVERPDGSNFTLKIRSTKLEDSAMYFCASNPGTDYGYTFGSGTRLTVV.

The chain has TRBV25-1 and TRBJ1-1; D remains unclear. V lost 1 base to trimming and J lost 7 bases, with 19 bases between them. Germline values: CDR1 MGHDK, CDR2 SYGVNS. This CDR3 is 16 amino acids long. The CDR3 DNA sequence: TGTGCCAGCAGTGAATGGAGGACGGGCCTCGGTTATGAAGCTTTCTTT. Translated: CASSEWRTGLGYEAFF.

Points on this clonotype: A clone one base away is much larger, so this may be a read error. The chain has TRBV6-1 and TRBJ1-2, with D perhaps TRBD1 (6 bases). The CDR3 extends over 11 amino acids. Trimming cost V 4 bases and J 8 bases, with 8 bases left between them. Germline CDR1 reads MNHNS; CDR2 reads SASEGT. As DNA, the CDR3 is TGTGCCAGCAGTGCGGACAGCGGCTACACCTTC. It specifies CASSADSGYTF.

DNA for the CDR3: TGTGCCAGCAGCTTAAATTTGTGGGAGACCCAGTACTTC. Translating it yields CASSLNLWETQYF. The chain combines TRBV7-3 with TRBJ2-5; D not resolved. In germline, CDR1 is SGHTA, CDR2 FQGTGA. The V end lost 1 base, the J end lost 5 bases, and 8 bases lay between the germline ends. The CDR3 totals 13 residues. Full variable domain (remainder filled in from reference TRBV7-3 and TRBJ2-5): GAGVSQTPSNKVTEKGKYVELRCDPISGHTALYWYRQSLGQGPEFLIYFQGTGAADDSGLPNDRFFAVRPEGSVSTLKIQRTERGDSAVYLCASSLNLWETQYFGPGTRLLVL.

CDR3 in DNA: TGCGCCAGCAGCTTCAATGCAGGTCAACCTCCCTACGAGCAGTACTTC. This gives the protein CASSFNAGQPPYEQYF. The V call is TRBV5-1, the J call TRBJ2-7; no firm D call. CDR3 length equals 16 residues. Germline lookup yields CDR1 SGHRS and CDR2 YFSETQ. V was pared by 2 bases and J by 2 bases, with 17 bases between.

The J gene is TRBJ1-2, the V gene TRBV18; no reliable D call. The V end was cut by 3 bases, the J end by 7 bases, with 9 bases between. Germline values: CDR1 KGHSH, CDR2 LQKENI. This CDR3 contains 12 residues. CDR3 sequence (DNA): TGTGCCAGCTCACCGGAAAAGTTTGGCTACACCTTC. It translates to CASSPEKFGYTF.

This sequence joins TRBV10-3 and TRBJ2-2; TRBD1 agrees at 8 bases. The CDR3 has 13 residues. CDR1 is ENHRY and CDR2 is SYGVKD in the germline V gene. Here the CDR3 reads CATGTGNTGELFF. CDR3 in DNA: TGTGCAACCGGGACAGGGAACACCGGGGAGCTGTTTTTT.

This clonotype was seen repeatedly, ten times or more. The chain has TRBV6-1 and TRBJ1-1; D might be TRBD1 (5 bases). The CDR3 is made up of 16 amino acids. V was clipped by 7 bases and J by 4 bases, with 22 bases between them. The germline gives CDR1 MNHNS, CDR2 SASEGT. CDR3 amino acids: CASIPQARAGSTEAFF. For the CDR3, the DNA is TGTGCCAGCATTCCCCAAGCCAGGGCCGGTAGCACTGAAGCTTTCTTT.